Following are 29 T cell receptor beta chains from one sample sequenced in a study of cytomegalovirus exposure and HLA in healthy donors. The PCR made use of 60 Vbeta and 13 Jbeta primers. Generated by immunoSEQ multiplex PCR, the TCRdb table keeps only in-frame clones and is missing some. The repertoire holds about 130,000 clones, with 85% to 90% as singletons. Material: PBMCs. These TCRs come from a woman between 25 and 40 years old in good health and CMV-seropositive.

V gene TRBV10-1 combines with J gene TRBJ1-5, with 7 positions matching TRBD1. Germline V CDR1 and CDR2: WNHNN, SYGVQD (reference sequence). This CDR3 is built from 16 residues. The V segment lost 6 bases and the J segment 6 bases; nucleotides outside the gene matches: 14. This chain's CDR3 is CASRRTGPLRRQPQHF. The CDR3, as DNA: TGCGCCAGCAGGAGGACAGGTCCCTTGCGGCGTCAGCCCCAGCATTTT.

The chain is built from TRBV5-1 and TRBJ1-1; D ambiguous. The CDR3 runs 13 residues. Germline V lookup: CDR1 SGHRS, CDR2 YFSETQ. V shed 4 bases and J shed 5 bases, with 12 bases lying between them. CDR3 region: CASSMREGTEAFF. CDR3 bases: TGCGCCAGCAGCATGAGGGAAGGTACTGAAGCTTTCTTT.

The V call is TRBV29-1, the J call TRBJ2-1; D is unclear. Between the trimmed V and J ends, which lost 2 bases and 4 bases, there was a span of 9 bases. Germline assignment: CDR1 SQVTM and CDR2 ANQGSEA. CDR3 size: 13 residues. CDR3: CSVETLLYNEQFF. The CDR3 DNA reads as TGCAGCGTTGAAACTCTCTTATACAATGAGCAGTTCTTC.

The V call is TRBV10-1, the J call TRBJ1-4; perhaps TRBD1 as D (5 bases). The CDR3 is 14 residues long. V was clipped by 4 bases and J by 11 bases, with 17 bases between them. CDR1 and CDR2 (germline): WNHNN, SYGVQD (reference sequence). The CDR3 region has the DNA TGCGCCAGCAGTGGACCTATTCGGGGGAGGAAACTGTTTTTT. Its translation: CASSGPIRGRKLFF.

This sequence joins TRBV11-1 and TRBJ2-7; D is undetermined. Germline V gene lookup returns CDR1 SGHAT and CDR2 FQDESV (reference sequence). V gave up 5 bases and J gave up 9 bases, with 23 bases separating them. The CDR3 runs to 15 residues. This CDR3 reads CASSPSARSVTSQYF. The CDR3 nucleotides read TGTGCCAGCAGCCCCTCAGCGAGGAGTGTAACCTCGCAGTACTTC. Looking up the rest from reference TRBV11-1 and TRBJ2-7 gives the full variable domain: EAEVAQSPRYKITEKSQAVAFWCDPISGHATLYWYRQILGQGPELLVQFQDESVVDDSQLPKDRFSAERLKGVDSTLKIQPAELGDSAMYLCASSPSARSVTSQYFGPGTRLTVT.

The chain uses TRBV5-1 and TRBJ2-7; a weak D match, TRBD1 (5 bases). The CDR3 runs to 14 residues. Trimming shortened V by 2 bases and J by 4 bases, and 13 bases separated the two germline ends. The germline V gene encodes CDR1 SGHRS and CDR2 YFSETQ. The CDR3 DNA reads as TGCGCCAGCAGCTTTTGGGGCCAGGGTTACGAGCAGTACTTC. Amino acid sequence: CASSFWGQGYEQYF. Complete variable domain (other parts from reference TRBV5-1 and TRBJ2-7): KAGVTQTPRYLIKTRGQQVTLSCSPISGHRSVSWYQQTPGQGLQFLFEYFSETQRNKGNFPGRFSGRQFSNSRSEMNVSTLELGDSALYLCASSFWGQGYEQYFGPGTRLTVT.

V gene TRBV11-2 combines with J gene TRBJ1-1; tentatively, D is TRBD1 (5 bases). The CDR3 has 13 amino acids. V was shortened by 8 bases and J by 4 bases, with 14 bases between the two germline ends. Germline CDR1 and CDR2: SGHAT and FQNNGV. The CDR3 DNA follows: TGTGCCAGCCCCCCTGTTAGGGGCACTGAAGCTTTCTTT. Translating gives CASPPVRGTEAFF.

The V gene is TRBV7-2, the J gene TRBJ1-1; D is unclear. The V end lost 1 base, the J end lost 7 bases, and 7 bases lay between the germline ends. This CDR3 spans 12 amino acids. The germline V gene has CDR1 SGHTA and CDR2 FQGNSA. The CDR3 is CASSLVSYEAFF. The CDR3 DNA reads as TGTGCCAGCAGCTTAGTCAGTTATGAAGCTTTCTTT.

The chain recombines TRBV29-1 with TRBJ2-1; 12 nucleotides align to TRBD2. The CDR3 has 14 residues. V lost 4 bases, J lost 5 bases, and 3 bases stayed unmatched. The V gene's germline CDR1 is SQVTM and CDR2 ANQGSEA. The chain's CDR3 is CSVGGLAGHNEQFF. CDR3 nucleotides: TGCAGCGTTGGGGGACTAGCGGGCCACAATGAGCAGTTCTTC.

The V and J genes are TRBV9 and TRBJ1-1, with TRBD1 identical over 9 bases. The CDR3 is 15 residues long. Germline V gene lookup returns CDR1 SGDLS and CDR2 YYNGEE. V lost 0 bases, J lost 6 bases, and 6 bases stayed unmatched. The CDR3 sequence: CASSVVGQGTPEAFF. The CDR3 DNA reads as TGTGCCAGCAGCGTAGTGGGACAGGGAACCCCTGAAGCTTTCTTT.

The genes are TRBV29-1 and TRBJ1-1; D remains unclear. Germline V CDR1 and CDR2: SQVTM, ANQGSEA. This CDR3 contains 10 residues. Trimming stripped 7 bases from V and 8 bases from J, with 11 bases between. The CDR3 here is CSALQTEAFF. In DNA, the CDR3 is TGCAGCGCTTTACAGACAGAAGCTTTCTTT.

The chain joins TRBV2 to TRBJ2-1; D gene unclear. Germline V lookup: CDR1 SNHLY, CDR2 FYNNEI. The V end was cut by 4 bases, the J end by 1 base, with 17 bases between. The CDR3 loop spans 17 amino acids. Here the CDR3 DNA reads TGTGCCAGCAGTGGCGACTGGGTTAATAGGTCCTACAATGAGCAGTTCTTC. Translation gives CASSGDWVNRSYNEQFF.

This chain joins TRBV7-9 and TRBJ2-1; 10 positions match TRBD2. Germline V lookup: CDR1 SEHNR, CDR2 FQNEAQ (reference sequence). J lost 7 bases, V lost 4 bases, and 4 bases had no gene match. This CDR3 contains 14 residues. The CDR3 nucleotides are TGTGCCAGCAGCTCTAGCGGGAGAAGGAATGAGCAGTTCTTC. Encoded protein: CASSSSGRRNEQFF.

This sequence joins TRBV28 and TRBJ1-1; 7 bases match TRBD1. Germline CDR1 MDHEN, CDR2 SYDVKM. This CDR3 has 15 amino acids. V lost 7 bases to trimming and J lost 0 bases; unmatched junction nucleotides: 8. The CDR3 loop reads CASTLTGVLNTEAFF. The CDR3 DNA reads TGTGCCAGCACCCTCACAGGGGTTTTGAACACTGAAGCTTTCTTT.

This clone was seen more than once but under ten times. CDR3 protein: CASSRGGAKNSYEQYF. As DNA, the CDR3 is TGTGCCAGCAGCCGAGGGGGCGCTAAGAACTCCTACGAGCAGTACTTC. The rearrangement joins TRBV11-3 to TRBJ2-7, with 7 bases identical to TRBD1. The V gene's germline CDR1 is SGHNT and CDR2 YENEEA. The CDR3 has 16 amino acids. The junction had 10 bases not matched to a gene; V was cut back by 5 bases and J by 0 bases.

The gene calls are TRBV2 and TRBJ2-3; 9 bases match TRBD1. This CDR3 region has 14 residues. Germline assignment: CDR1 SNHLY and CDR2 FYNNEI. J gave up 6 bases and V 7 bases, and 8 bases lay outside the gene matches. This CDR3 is CASNQQGAEDTQYF. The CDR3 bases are TGTGCCAGCAACCAACAGGGGGCAGAGGATACGCAGTATTTT. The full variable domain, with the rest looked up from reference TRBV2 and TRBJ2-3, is EPEVTQTPSHQVTQMGQEVILRCVPISNHLYFYWYRQILGQKVEFLVSFYNNEISEKSEIFDDQFSVERPDGSNFTLKIRSTKLEDSAMYFCASNQQGAEDTQYFGPGTRLTVL.

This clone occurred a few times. CDR3 residues: CASSENIYGYTF. In DNA, the CDR3 is TGTGCCAGCAGTGAAAACATTTATGGCTACACCTTC. The chain is built from TRBV6-1 and TRBJ1-2; D remains ambiguous. Germline CDR1 is MNHNS and CDR2 is SASEGT. Between the trimmed V and J ends, which lost 2 bases and 5 bases, there was a span of 6 bases. The CDR3 contains 12 residues.

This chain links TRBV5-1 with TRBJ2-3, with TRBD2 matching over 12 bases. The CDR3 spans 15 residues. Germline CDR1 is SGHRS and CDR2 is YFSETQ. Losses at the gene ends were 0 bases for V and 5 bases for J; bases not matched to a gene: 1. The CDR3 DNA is TGCGCCAGCAGCTTGGGACTAGCGGGAGAAGATACGCAGTATTTT. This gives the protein CASSLGLAGEDTQYF.

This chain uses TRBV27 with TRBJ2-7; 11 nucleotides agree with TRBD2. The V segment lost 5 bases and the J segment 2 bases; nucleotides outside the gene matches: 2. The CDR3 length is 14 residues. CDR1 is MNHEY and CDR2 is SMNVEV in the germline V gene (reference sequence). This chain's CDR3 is CASSLAGGTYEQYF. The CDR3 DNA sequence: TGTGCCAGCAGTCTAGCGGGAGGAACCTACGAGCAGTACTTC.

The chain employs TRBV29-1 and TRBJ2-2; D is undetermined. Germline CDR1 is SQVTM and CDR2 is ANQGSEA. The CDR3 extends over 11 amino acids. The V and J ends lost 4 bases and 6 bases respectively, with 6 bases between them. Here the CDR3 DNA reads TGCAGCGTTGGAGGCGCCGGGGAGCTGTTTTTT. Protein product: CSVGGAGELFF.

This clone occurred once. CDR3 amino acids: CAWRGYPGQGGPGELFF. CDR3 DNA sequence: TGTGCCTGGAGGGGATACCCGGGACAGGGAGGCCCCGGGGAGCTGTTTTTT. The rearrangement joins TRBV30 to TRBJ2-2; 9 bases agree with TRBD1. The CDR3 loop spans 17 amino acids. The germline V gene has CDR1 GTSNPN and CDR2 SVGIG (reference sequence). Unmatched junction bases numbered 14, after V lost 3 bases and J lost 6 bases. Supplemented by reference TRBV30 and TRBJ2-2, the full variable domain reads SQTIHQWPATLVQPVGSPLSLECTVEGTSNPNLYWYRQAAGRGLQLLFYSVGIGQISSEVPQNLSASRPQDRQFILSSKKLLLSDSGFYLCAWRGYPGQGGPGELFFGEGSRLTVL.

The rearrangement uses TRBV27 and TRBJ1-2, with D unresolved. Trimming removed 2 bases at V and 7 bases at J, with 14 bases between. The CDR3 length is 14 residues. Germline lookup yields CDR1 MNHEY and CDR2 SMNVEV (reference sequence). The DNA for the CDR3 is TGTGCCAGCAGTTTAGTTTCGAAGGGAGGTGGCTACACCTTC. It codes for CASSLVSKGGGYTF.

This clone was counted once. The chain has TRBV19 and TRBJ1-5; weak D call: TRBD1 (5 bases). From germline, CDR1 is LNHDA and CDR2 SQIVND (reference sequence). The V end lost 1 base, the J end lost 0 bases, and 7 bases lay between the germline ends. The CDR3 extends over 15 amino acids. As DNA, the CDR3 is TGTGCCAGTAGTATAGTAGGGGATAGCAATCAGCCCCAGCATTTT. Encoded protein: CASSIVGDSNQPQHF. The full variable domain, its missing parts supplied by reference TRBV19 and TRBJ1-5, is DGGITQSPKYLFRKEGQNVTLSCEQNLNHDAMYWYRQDPGQGLRLIYYSQIVNDFQKGDIAEGYSVSREKKESFPLTVTSAQKNPTAFYLCASSIVGDSNQPQHFGDGTRLSIL.

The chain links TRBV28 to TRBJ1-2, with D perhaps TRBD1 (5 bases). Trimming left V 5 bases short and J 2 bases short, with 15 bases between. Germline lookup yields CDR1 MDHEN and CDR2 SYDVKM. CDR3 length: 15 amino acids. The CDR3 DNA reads TGTGCCAGCAGTAGACCGGGACGGGGGAACTATGGCTACACCTTC. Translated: CASSRPGRGNYGYTF.

The CDR3 loop is CASSPPQSFMGNTIYF. The DNA for the CDR3 is TGTGCCAGCTCACCACCGCAGTCCTTTATGGGAAACACCATATATTTT. The chain links TRBV18 to TRBJ1-3; D is undetermined. This CDR3 spans 16 amino acids. Germline V gene lookup returns CDR1 KGHSH and CDR2 LQKENI. V lost 0 bases and J 4 bases, leaving 13 bases between the germline ends.

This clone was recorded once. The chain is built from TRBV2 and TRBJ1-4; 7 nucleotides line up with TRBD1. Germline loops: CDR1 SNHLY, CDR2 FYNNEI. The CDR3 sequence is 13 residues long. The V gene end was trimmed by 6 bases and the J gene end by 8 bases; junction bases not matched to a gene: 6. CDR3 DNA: TGTGCCAGCAGGGGCCGGGACAGAGAAAAACTGTTTTTT. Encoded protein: CASRGRDREKLFF.

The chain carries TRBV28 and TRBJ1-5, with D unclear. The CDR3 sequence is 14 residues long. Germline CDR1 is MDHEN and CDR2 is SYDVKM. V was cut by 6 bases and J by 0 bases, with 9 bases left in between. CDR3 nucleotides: TGTGCCAGCAGGGGCGGGTATAGCAATCAGCCCCAGCATTTT. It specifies CASRGGYSNQPQHF.

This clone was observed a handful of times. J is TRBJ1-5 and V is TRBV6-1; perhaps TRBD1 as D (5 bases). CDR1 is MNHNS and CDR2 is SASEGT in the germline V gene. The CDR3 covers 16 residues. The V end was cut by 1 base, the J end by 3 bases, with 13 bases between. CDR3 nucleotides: TGTGCCAGCAGTGAAGGGGGTCAGGGCTACAATCAGCCCCAGCATTTT. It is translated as CASSEGGQGYNQPQHF.

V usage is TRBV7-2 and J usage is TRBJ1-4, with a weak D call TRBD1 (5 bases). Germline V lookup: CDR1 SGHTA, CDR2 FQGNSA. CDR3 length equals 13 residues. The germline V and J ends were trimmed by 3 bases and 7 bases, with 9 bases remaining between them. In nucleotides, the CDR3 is TGTGCCAGCAGCTTCCAGGGAGGTGAAAAACTGTTTTTT. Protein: CASSFQGGEKLFF.